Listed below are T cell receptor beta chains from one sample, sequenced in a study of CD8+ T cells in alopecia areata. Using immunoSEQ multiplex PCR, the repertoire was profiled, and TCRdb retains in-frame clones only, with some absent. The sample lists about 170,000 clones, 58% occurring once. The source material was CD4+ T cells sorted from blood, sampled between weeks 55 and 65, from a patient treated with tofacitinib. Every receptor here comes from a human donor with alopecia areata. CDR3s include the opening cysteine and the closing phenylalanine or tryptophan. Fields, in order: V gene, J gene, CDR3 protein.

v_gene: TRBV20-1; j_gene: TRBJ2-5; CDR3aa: CSAQTIGSQYF
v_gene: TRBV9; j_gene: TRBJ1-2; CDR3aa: CASSVEWGTYGYTF
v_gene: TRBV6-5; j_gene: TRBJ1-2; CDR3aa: CASTSPDRGYGYTF
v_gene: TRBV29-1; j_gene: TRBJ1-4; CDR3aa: CSARQGMDEKLFF
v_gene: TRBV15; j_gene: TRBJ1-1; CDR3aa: CATSSLDIDRTEAFF
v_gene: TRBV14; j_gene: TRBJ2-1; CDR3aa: CASSLTDRAFYNEQFF
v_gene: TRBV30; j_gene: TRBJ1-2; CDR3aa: CAWSTLPPNYGYTF
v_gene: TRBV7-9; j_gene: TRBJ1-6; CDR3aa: CASSLEDRVNSPLHF
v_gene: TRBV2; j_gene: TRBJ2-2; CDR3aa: CASGRGGAGELFF
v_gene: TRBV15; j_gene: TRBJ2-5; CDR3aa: CATSTPGRTQYF
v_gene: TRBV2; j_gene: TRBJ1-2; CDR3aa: CASSLVGVTIGYTF
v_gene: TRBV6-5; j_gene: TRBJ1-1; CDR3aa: CASSYGGGPEAFF
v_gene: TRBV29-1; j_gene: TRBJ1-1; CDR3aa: CSVQGTEAFF
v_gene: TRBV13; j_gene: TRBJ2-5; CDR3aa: CASSSPSAWVGGKVETQYF
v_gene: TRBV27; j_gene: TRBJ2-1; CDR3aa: CASNPGTGVNEQFF
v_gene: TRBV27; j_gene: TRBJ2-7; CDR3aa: CASSSWTKDRMTYEQYF
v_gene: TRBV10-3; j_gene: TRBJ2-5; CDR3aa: CAISERETQYF
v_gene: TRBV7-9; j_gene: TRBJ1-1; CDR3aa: CASSSGTGGEAFF
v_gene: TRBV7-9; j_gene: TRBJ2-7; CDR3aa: CASSSTPQGGFF
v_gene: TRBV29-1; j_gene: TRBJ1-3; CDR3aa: CSAVDINSGNTIYF
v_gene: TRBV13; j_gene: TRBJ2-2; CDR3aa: CASSTLAYTGELFF
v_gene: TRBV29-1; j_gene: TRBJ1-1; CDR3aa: CSVPRGGGTEAFF
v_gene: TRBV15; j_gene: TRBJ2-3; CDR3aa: CATSGGDRGRVLLGPDTQYF
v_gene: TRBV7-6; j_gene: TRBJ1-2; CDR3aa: CASSPRASDYGYTF
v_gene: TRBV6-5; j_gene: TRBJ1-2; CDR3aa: CASSGGGRLNGYTF
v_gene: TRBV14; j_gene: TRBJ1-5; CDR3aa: CASSPAGVRQPQHF
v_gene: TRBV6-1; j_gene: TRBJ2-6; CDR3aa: CASSPGISGANVLTF
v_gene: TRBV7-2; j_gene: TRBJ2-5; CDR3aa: CASSPRQGGVRPQETQYF
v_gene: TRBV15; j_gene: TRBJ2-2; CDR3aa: CATSRAGFTGELFF
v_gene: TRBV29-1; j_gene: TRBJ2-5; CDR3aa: CSVALQGIVRRQETQYF
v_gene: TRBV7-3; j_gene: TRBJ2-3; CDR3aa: CASSRGRGPTDTQYF
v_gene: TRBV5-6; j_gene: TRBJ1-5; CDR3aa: CASSLRTGGNQPQHF
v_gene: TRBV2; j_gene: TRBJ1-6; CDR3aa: CASSLQGGNSPLHF
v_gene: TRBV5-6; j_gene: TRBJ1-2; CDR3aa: CASSLAGGNYGYTF
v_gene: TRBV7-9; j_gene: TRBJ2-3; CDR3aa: CASTHLSIRPSTDTQYF
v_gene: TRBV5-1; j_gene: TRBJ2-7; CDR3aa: CASSLAQGANYEQYF
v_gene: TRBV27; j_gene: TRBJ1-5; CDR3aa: CASSFPRGPQHF